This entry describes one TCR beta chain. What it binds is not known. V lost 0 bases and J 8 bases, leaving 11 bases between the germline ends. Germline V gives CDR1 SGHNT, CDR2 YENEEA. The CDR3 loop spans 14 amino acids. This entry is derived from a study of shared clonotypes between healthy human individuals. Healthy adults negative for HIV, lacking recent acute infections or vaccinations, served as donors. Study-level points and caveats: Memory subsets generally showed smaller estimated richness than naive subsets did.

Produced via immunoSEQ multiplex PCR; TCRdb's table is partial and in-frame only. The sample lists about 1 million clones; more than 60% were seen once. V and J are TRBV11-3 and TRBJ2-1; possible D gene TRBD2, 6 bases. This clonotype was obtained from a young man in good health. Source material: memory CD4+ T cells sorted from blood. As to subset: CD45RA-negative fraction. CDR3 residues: CASSLDGGSHEQFF. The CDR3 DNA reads TGTGCCAGCAGCTTAGACGGGGGTTCCCATGAGCAGTTCTTC.